This T cell receptor beta chain appears in the sequencing data of a study of human T cells and chemical hapten exposure. Per the authors' pipeline: Sequenced samples showed a median of approximately 96,000 TCRs each, with counts running from around 24,000 to 710,000. TCRdb reanalysed the 5' RACE reads using MiXCR and keeps one entry per CDR3 protein. TCRdb, not the original authors, processed these V and J calls. This repertoire shows about 81,000 distinct CDR3 sequences, more than 7% found once; its top ten account for 2% to 2.5%. Unseparated into fractions, whole blood served as the source from which total RNA was extracted. Per germline, CDR1 SQVTM and CDR2 ANQGSEA. Trimming removed 1 base from V and 7 bases from J, with 11 bases in between. This CDR3 region has 13 residues. This clonotype was detected ten times or more.

This clonotype originated in a male donor in good health. The chain employs TRBV29-1 and TRBJ2-4; tentatively, D is TRBD1 or TRBD2 (7 bases each). CDR3 coding DNA: TGCAGCGTTGAAGTTCAGGGGGGGAACATTCAGTACTTC. It encodes CSVEVQGGNIQYF.